The 30 T cell receptor beta chains reported below all come from one sample, sequenced in a study of T cell repertoires in cytomegalovirus infection. TCRdb independently ran MiXCR on the reads; one entry per CDR3 protein. The repertoire includes about 770,000 distinct CDR3 sequences, almost 30% of them detected once, and over 10% sits in the top ten. Their target antigens are unknown. The source material was cultured CD8+ T cells from PBMCs, sampled from culture after CMV antigen stimulation. All receptors come from a human donor in good health (CMV status not recorded). Some clones in this sample may be carry-over from other donors' samples.

This sequence joins TRBV28 and TRBJ1-3, with D unclear. The length of the CDR3 is 17 residues. The germline V gene has CDR1 MDHEN and CDR2 SYDVKM. V lost 6 bases and J lost 7, with 25 bases in between. Here the CDR3 DNA reads TGTGCCAGCAGACGAATATGGAATGGGCCCTGGTCGAACACCATATATTTT. Protein: CASRRIWNGPWSNTIYF.

The V call is TRBV27, the J call TRBJ1-5; 9 bases align to TRBD1. This CDR3 comprises 14 residues. CDR1 is MNHEY, CDR2 SMNVEV, per germline (reference sequence). The trim removed 3 bases at V and 9 bases at J, leaving 6 bases unmatched. DNA for the CDR3: TGTGCCAGCAGTTTGGGACAGGGTGGCTGGCCCCAGCATTTT. Translated, it gives CASSLGQGGWPQHF.

This clonotype has a handful of counts. The chain recombines TRBV5-4 with TRBJ2-5; 8 positions agree with TRBD2. The CDR3 sequence is 16 residues long. Per the germline V gene, CDR1 is SGHNT and CDR2 is YYREEE (reference sequence). Unmatched junction bases numbered 8, after V lost 0 bases and J lost 4 bases. CDR3 amino acids: CASSLGFSGALETQYF. CDR3 DNA sequence: TGTGCCAGCAGCTTGGGTTTTAGCGGGGCGTTAGAGACCCAGTACTTC.

The chain employs TRBV6-6 and TRBJ2-1, with TRBD1 matching over 9 bases. V shed 8 bases, J shed 7 bases, and the junction held 18 bases outside the gene matches. Per the germline V gene, CDR1 is MNHNY and CDR2 is SVGAGI (reference sequence). The CDR3 has 17 amino acids. This CDR3 reads CASQPSLQGAGSNEQFF. The CDR3 DNA follows: TGTGCCAGCCAGCCCTCACTACAGGGGGCTGGGAGTAATGAGCAGTTCTTC.

This clonotype turned up a few times. The V call is TRBV10-3, the J call TRBJ1-2, with 9 bases lining up with TRBD1. Losses at the gene ends were 7 bases for V and 1 base for J; bases not matched to a gene: 4. Germline V gene lookup returns CDR1 ENHRY and CDR2 SYGVKD. This CDR3 has 14 residues. The CDR3 region is CAINRQGDNYGYTF. The CDR3 DNA sequence: TGTGCCATCAATAGACAGGGGGATAACTATGGCTACACCTTC.

V gene TRBV6-2 or TRBV6-3 combines with J gene TRBJ2-7; 9 bases match TRBD1. The ends lost 2 bases at V and 4 bases at J; junction bases unmatched: 9. CDR1 and CDR2 (germline): MNHEY, SVGEGT. The CDR3 has 16 amino acids. The CDR3 here is CASSYHRGLGQYEQYV. CDR3 coding DNA: TGTGCCAGCAGTTACCACAGGGGGCTCGGACAATACGAGCAGTACGTC.

The rearrangement uses TRBV28 and TRBJ1-1; 10 nucleotides match TRBD1. The CDR3 consists of 16 residues. The V gene's germline CDR1 is MDHEN and CDR2 SYDVKM. The V segment lost 3 bases and the J segment 5 bases; nucleotides outside the gene matches: 9. The CDR3 sequence: CASSFFRDRGTTEAFF. The CDR3 bases are TGTGCCAGCAGTTTCTTCCGGGACAGGGGTACGACTGAAGCTTTCTTT.

This clonotype was recorded a few times. The chain uses TRBV27 and TRBJ2-7; 11 bases fit TRBD1. The germline V gene has CDR1 MNHEY and CDR2 SMNVEV (reference sequence). The CDR3 totals 17 residues. Trimming took 0 bases from V and 3 from J; bases not matched to a gene: 7. CDR3 protein: CASSLSGQGDFFYEQYV. The DNA of the CDR3 is TGTGCCAGCAGTTTATCGGGACAGGGGGACTTCTTCTACGAGCAGTACGTC.

V and J are TRBV27 and TRBJ2-2, with 10 bases fitting TRBD1. Germline values: CDR1 MNHEY, CDR2 SMNVEV (reference sequence). Trimming removed 4 bases from V and 6 bases from J; junction bases left unmatched: 11. This CDR3 is 17 amino acids long. DNA of the CDR3: TGTGCCAGCAGTTCCTCCGGGACAGGGGTCGTGCCCGGGGAGCTGTTTTTT. It specifies CASSSSGTGVVPGELFF.

The V gene is TRBV6-4, the J gene TRBJ2-1, with TRBD2 as a possible D gene (7 bases). The V end was cut by 3 bases, the J end by 9 bases, with 15 bases between. CDR1 is MRHNA, CDR2 SNTAGT, per germline. The CDR3 consists of 14 residues. The CDR3 nucleotides read TGTGCCAGCAGTGAGTTGGGGGGGCGAGGTGAGCAGTTCTTC. Protein: CASSELGGRGEQFF.

In this sample, this clonotype turned up many times. V is TRBV7-8 and J is TRBJ2-4, with D tentatively TRBD1 (5 bases). CDR3 length: 14 residues. The germline V gene has CDR1 SGHVS and CDR2 FQNEAQ. The V end was cut by 1 base, the J end by 6 bases, with 10 bases between. CDR3 nucleotide sequence: TGTGCCAGCAGCTTAGGGCAGGGTGGAAACATTCAGTACTTC. It is translated as CASSLGQGGNIQYF. The complete variable domain, with remaining parts taken from reference TRBV7-8 and TRBJ2-4, reads GAGVSQSPRYKVAKRGQDVALRCDPISGHVSLFWYQQALGQGPEFLTYFQNEAQLDKSGLPSDRFFAERPEGSVSTLKIQRTQQEDSAVYLCASSLGQGGNIQYFGAGTRLSVL.

The table lists this clonotype with many counts. This chain uses TRBV7-6 with TRBJ1-5, with a weak D call TRBD1 (6 bases). CDR3 size: 15 residues. V gave up 0 bases and J gave up 4 bases, with 10 bases separating them. Germline CDR1 and CDR2: SGHVS and FNYEAQ. CDR3 nucleotide sequence: TGTGCCAGCAGCTTAGCGTCGGACAGTAATCAGCCCCAGCATTTT. It yields the protein CASSLASDSNQPQHF.

This clonotype was seen a few times. The chain uses TRBV11-3 and TRBJ2-1, with 10 bases identical to TRBD1. Trimming took 2 bases from V and 12 from J; bases not matched to a gene: 10. CDR3 size: 15 residues. CDR1 SGHNT and CDR2 YENEEA come from the germline V gene. The CDR3 protein is CASSLRGTGAMGQFF. The CDR3 coding sequence is TGTGCCAGCAGCTTAAGGGGGACAGGGGCTATGGGGCAGTTCTTC.

This clonotype was seen ten or more times. The chain is built from TRBV7-2 and TRBJ2-1; 9 bases line up with TRBD2. The CDR3 has 15 residues. Germline V gene data show CDR1 as SGHTA and CDR2 as FQGNSA. Trimming at V came to 3 bases and at J to 5 bases, leaving 5 bases not matched to a gene. CDR3 region: CASSFPAGGDNEQFF. DNA for the CDR3: TGTGCCAGCAGCTTCCCAGCGGGGGGCGACAATGAGCAGTTCTTC.

This clonotype was observed many times. The chain carries TRBV6-5 and TRBJ2-7; D gene uncertain. Germline V gene sequence: CDR1 MNHEY, CDR2 SVGAGI. This CDR3 has 14 amino acids. Trimming stripped 4 bases from V and 2 bases from J, with 12 bases between. The CDR3 here is CASSSMSQPYEQYF. The CDR3, as DNA: TGTGCCAGCAGTTCGATGTCACAGCCCTACGAGCAGTACTTC.

This clonotype was counted many times. The gene calls are TRBV4-1 and TRBJ2-3; the match to TRBD2 covers 8 bases. Per the germline V gene, CDR1 is MGHRA and CDR2 is YSYEKL. This CDR3 is built from 17 residues. V trimming: 1 base; J trimming: 2 bases; junction bases outside the gene matches: 8. The DNA of the CDR3 is TGCGCCAGCAGCCAAGTCGGACGGGGGGGCCCCACAGATACGCAGTATTTT. It encodes CASSQVGRGGPTDTQYF.

V gene TRBV6-6 combines with J gene TRBJ2-3; D unclear. CDR1 and CDR2 from the germline V gene are MNHNY and SVGAGI (reference sequence). V shed 2 bases and J shed 5 bases, with 5 bases lying between them. This CDR3 has 12 amino acids. Here the CDR3 reads CASSYREDTQYF. In DNA form, the CDR3 reads TGTGCCAGCAGTTACCGTGAAGATACGCAGTATTTT.

The table lists this clonotype with a few counts. This chain joins TRBV20-1 and TRBJ1-2, with D perhaps matching TRBD1 (5 bases). V lost 3 bases, J lost 2 bases, and 16 bases lay in between. The CDR3 covers 15 residues. CDR1 is DFQATT, CDR2 SNEGSKA, per germline (reference sequence). In DNA, the CDR3 is TGCAGTGCTAGGGCGGAAGGGGTGAGGAACTATGGCTACACCTTC. It specifies CSARAEGVRNYGYTF.

The gene calls are TRBV19 and TRBJ1-2; TRBD1 is a possible D gene (5 bases). Germline V gene data show CDR1 as LNHDA and CDR2 as SQIVND (reference sequence). The V end was cut by 5 bases, the J end by 10 bases, with 29 bases between. CDR3 size: 17 residues. The DNA for the CDR3 is TGTGCCAGTAGTGAATCCAGGGTTAGGATCGGATCGGATGACTACACCTTC. It translates to CASSESRVRIGSDDYTF.

This clonotype has only a few counts. The chain couples TRBV7-6 to TRBJ1-5; D is undetermined. Trimming removed 3 bases at V and 2 bases at J, with 11 bases between. The CDR3 is 15 amino acids. The V gene's germline CDR1 is SGHVS and CDR2 FNYEAQ. The CDR3: CASSLDGNGNQPQHF. The CDR3 DNA follows: TGTGCCAGCAGCTTGGACGGCAACGGCAATCAGCCCCAGCATTTT.

The count of this clonotype is one. CDR3 in amino acids: CATSSPDRGNYGYTF. Written as DNA, the CDR3 is TGTGCCACCAGCAGCCCCGACAGGGGTAACTATGGCTACACCTTC. The chain couples TRBV15 to TRBJ1-2; 8 nucleotides line up with TRBD1. V shed 3 bases and J 1 base; nucleotides not matched to a gene: 4. The CDR3 extends over 15 amino acids. The germline gives CDR1 LNHNV, CDR2 YYDKDF (reference sequence). The full variable domain, rest sourced from reference TRBV15 and TRBJ1-2, is DAMVIQNPRYQVTQFGKPVTLSCSQTLNHNVMYWYQQKSSQAPKLLFHYYDKDFNNEADTPDNFQSRRPNTSFCFLDIRSPGLGDTAMYLCATSSPDRGNYGYTFGSGTRLTVV.

The table lists this clonotype with a few counts. The V gene is TRBV4-1, the J gene TRBJ1-2; D not certain. CDR1 and CDR2 from the germline V gene are MGHRA and YSYEKL. V dropped 0 bases and J dropped 4 bases, with 12 bases sitting between them. The CDR3 is made up of 15 amino acids. CDR3 region: CASSQERDPVYGYTF. In nucleotides, the CDR3 is TGCGCCAGCAGCCAAGAACGGGATCCTGTCTATGGCTACACCTTC.

The V and J genes are TRBV14 and TRBJ1-1, with a weak D call TRBD1 (5 bases). This CDR3 has 13 residues. V shed 0 bases and J shed 6 bases, with 8 bases lying between them. CDR1 and CDR2 (germline): SGHDN, FVKESK. CDR3 sequence (DNA): TGTGCCAGCAGCCAAGAGGGGGTAGCTGAAGCTTTCTTT. It yields the protein CASSQEGVAEAFF.

This clonotype came up many times. The chain joins TRBV12-3 or TRBV12-4 to TRBJ1-5, with D possibly being TRBD1 (5 bases). CDR3 length: 14 amino acids. Trimming cost V 6 bases and J 6 bases, with 15 bases left between them. CDR3 coding DNA: TGTGCCAGCAGCGCTATCGAGGGGCTTCAGCCCCAGCATTTT. The encoded protein is CASSAIEGLQPQHF.

The sample holds a few counts of this clonotype. This sequence joins TRBV6-6 and TRBJ2-7; D might be TRBD1 (6 bases). Trimming shortened V by 2 bases and J by 5 bases, and 10 bases separated the two germline ends. The length of the CDR3 is 13 residues. In germline, CDR1 is MNHNY, CDR2 SVGAGI (reference sequence). CDR3 amino acids: CASSYVAGDEQYF. The CDR3 DNA reads TGTGCCAGCAGTTACGTAGCAGGGGACGAGCAGTACTTC.

This clonotype was seen a handful of times. The chain joins TRBV11-1 to TRBJ1-2, with a weak D call TRBD1 (6 bases). The germline CDR1 and CDR2 sequences are SGHAT and FQDESV (reference sequence). V was shortened by 5 bases and J by 6 bases, with 16 bases between the two germline ends. The CDR3 consists of 14 residues. DNA for the CDR3: TGTGCCAGCAGCCCCTACGGGGGCGGGGATGGCTACACCTTC. Translation: CASSPYGGGDGYTF. The full variable domain, rest sourced from reference TRBV11-1 and TRBJ1-2, is EAEVAQSPRYKITEKSQAVAFWCDPISGHATLYWYRQILGQGPELLVQFQDESVVDDSQLPKDRFSAERLKGVDSTLKIQPAELGDSAMYLCASSPYGGGDGYTFGSGTRLTVV.

The rearrangement uses TRBV29-1 and TRBJ2-1, with D possibly matching TRBD2 (7 bases). Germline loops: CDR1 SQVTM, CDR2 ANQGSEA. The CDR3 contains 13 residues. Trimming removed 8 bases from V and 3 bases from J, with 14 bases in between. The CDR3 DNA reads TGCAGCCGTAGGGGGGGGATCTACAATGAGCAGTTCTTC. Translating it yields CSRRGGIYNEQFF.

This clonotype came up a few times. The chain combines TRBV7-9 with TRBJ1-2; 8 bases fit TRBD1. The CDR3 sequence is 14 residues long. After removal of 6 bases from V and 2 bases from J, the junction contained 5 bases not matched to a gene. Germline CDR1 is SEHNR and CDR2 is FQNEAQ (reference sequence). This CDR3 reads CASSSGGDNYGYTF. In DNA, the CDR3 is TGTGCCAGCAGTTCAGGGGGCGACAACTATGGCTACACCTTC.

In this sample, this clonotype turned up many times. This chain connects TRBV7-6 to TRBJ1-2; tentatively, D is TRBD1 (6 bases). Looked up from germline, CDR1 is SGHVS and CDR2 is FNYEAQ. The CDR3 covers 18 residues. Trimming cost V 5 bases and J 2 bases, with 24 bases left between them. DNA of the CDR3: TGTGCCAGCAGCCCACGCCAGTGGGGGGGGCTACAAAACTATGGCTACACCTTC. Residues: CASSPRQWGGLQNYGYTF.

This clonotype was observed a few times. V and J are TRBV29-1 and TRBJ1-1; possibly TRBD1 for D (5 bases). Germline loops: CDR1 SQVTM, CDR2 ANQGSEA. The length of the CDR3 is 14 residues. The V gene lost 2 bases and the J gene lost 0 bases, with 10 bases spanning the gap. CDR3 nucleotides: TGCAGCGTTGAAAGAACAGGCCTGAACACTGAAGCTTTCTTT. As protein: CSVERTGLNTEAFF.